This entry lists 30 T cell receptor beta chains sequenced from one sample in a study of cytotoxic CD8 clonotypes in ibrutinib-treated CLL. TCRdb's copy holds only in-frame clones and misses some; the assay was immunoSEQ multiplex PCR. Here the sample spans around 91,000 clones, 86% being singletons. Material: PBMCs, obtained before ibrutinib treatment. Every receptor here comes from a human donor with chronic lymphocytic leukemia.

V usage is TRBV6-5 and J usage is TRBJ2-7; perhaps D is TRBD1 or TRBD2 (7 bases each). CDR3 length: 16 residues. V gave up 0 bases and J gave up 2 bases, with 14 bases separating them. The germline V gene has CDR1 MNHEY and CDR2 SVGAGI. In DNA form, the CDR3 reads TGTGCCAGCAGTTACTCAGGGAGGGGGCAGGCCTACGAGCAGTACTTC. This encodes CASSYSGRGQAYEQYF.

This clone has a single count. The chain combines TRBV5-4 with TRBJ2-7, with a tentative D call TRBD2 (5 bases). The CDR3 runs 17 residues. V was shortened by 1 base and J by 0 bases, with 17 bases between the two germline ends. CDR1 SGHNT and CDR2 YYREEE come from the germline V gene (reference sequence). The CDR3 is CASSLRSSGIRSYEQYF. The CDR3 DNA sequence: TGTGCCAGCAGCTTGCGGTCGTCGGGGATTCGCTCCTACGAGCAGTACTTC.

The chain uses TRBV19 and TRBJ2-7; a possible D gene is TRBD1 (5 bases). V was cut by 5 bases and J by 1 base, with 12 bases left in between. This CDR3 has 14 amino acids. Per the germline V gene, CDR1 is LNHDA and CDR2 is SQIVND (reference sequence). The CDR3 DNA reads as TGTGCCAGTAGTCCCCAGGGAAGGTCCTACGAGCAGTACTTC. Translation: CASSPQGRSYEQYF.

This chain uses TRBV2 with TRBJ2-3, with 9 positions matching TRBD2. Germline CDR1 reads SNHLY; CDR2 reads FYNNEI. The CDR3 is 17 amino acids. V lost 3 bases to trimming and J lost 4 bases; unmatched junction nucleotides: 11. The CDR3 protein is CASSDFFRREGPDTQYF. Here the CDR3 DNA reads TGTGCCAGCAGTGATTTCTTCCGGCGGGAGGGCCCAGATACGCAGTATTTT.

The V call is TRBV4-1, the J call TRBJ2-5; D tentatively fits TRBD1 or TRBD2 (5 bases each). The length of the CDR3 is 16 residues. The germline V gene has CDR1 MGHRA and CDR2 YSYEKL. The V end was cut by 4 bases, the J end by 9 bases, with 24 bases between. DNA of the CDR3: TGCGCCAGCAGCCGGCACCGGGACGTCGAGCTGCAGGCCCAGTACTTC. Amino acid sequence: CASSRHRDVELQAQYF.

The V and J genes are TRBV6-6 and TRBJ2-6; D not resolved. This CDR3 spans 15 amino acids. Germline loops: CDR1 MNHNY, CDR2 SVGAGI (reference sequence). Trimming cost V 6 bases and J 0 bases, with 9 bases left between them. The CDR3: CASRPSSSGANVLTF. The DNA of the CDR3 is TGTGCCAGCAGACCCTCGAGCTCTGGGGCCAACGTCCTGACTTTC.

In this sample, this clone turned up once. The rearrangement links TRBV18 to TRBJ1-1; D might be TRBD1 (6 bases). The CDR3 is made up of 15 amino acids. The germline V and J ends were trimmed by 3 bases and 3 bases, with 14 bases remaining between them. Looked up from germline, CDR1 is KGHSH and CDR2 is LQKENI. CDR3 DNA sequence: TGTGCCAGCTCACCCCTCGGGGGGGCCTACACTGAAGCTTTCTTT. Amino acids: CASSPLGGAYTEAFF.

The V call is TRBV19, the J call TRBJ1-2, with D hard to call. V was shortened by 3 bases and J by 3 bases, with 14 bases between the two germline ends. The germline CDR1 and CDR2 sequences are LNHDA and SQIVND (reference sequence). There are 15 residues in the CDR3. The CDR3 protein is CASSIQSRSYYGYTF. The CDR3 DNA follows: TGTGCCAGTAGTATCCAGTCCCGGAGCTACTATGGCTACACCTTC.

The chain combines TRBV11-2 with TRBJ2-3; D is undetermined. The V and J ends lost 2 bases and 2 bases respectively, with 11 bases between them. This CDR3 has 15 residues. The germline CDR1 and CDR2 sequences are SGHAT and FQNNGV. The CDR3 here is CASSLSRATTDTQYF. The DNA of the CDR3 is TGTGCCAGCAGCTTATCAAGGGCCACCACAGATACGCAGTATTTT. The full variable domain, its missing parts supplied by reference TRBV11-2 and TRBJ2-3, is EAGVAQSPRYKIIEKRQSVAFWCNPISGHATLYWYQQILGQGPKLLIQFQNNGVVDDSQLPKDRFSAERLKGVDSTLKIQPAKLEDSAVYLCASSLSRATTDTQYFGPGTRLTVL.

CDR3 DNA: TGTGCCAGCAACATAGCGGGATCCACAGATACGCAGTATTTT. Protein product: CASNIAGSTDTQYF. The chain employs TRBV6-1 and TRBJ2-3; 8 bases align to TRBD2. CDR3 length: 14 amino acids. Per germline, CDR1 MNHNS and CDR2 SASEGT. The junction had 5 bases not matched to a gene; V was cut back by 7 bases and J by 2 bases.

The V gene is TRBV19, the J gene TRBJ2-5; D not resolved. V lost 5 bases, J lost 4 bases, and 8 bases lay in between. CDR3 length equals 12 residues. Germline CDR1 reads LNHDA; CDR2 reads SQIVND (reference sequence). The chain's CDR3 is CASSLGSETQYF. CDR3 coding DNA: TGTGCCAGTAGTCTGGGGTCAGAGACCCAGTACTTC.

This clone was seen a few times. The rearrangement uses TRBV6-5 and TRBJ2-1; 8 nucleotides agree with TRBD2. Per germline, CDR1 MNHEY and CDR2 SVGAGI. Germline trimming cut 6 bases from V and 6 bases from J; bases unmatched to any gene: 10. The CDR3 is 15 residues long. CDR3 coding DNA: TGTGCCAGCAGAAGCCCACAACTAGCGGTCAATGAGCAGTTCTTC. Its translation is CASRSPQLAVNEQFF.

The chain carries TRBV28 and TRBJ1-1; D uncertain. Germline V gene sequence: CDR1 MDHEN, CDR2 SYDVKM. V lost 6 bases to trimming and J lost 0 bases, with 5 bases between them. The CDR3 length is 12 residues. The CDR3 coding sequence is TGTGCCAGCAGCTCTATGAACACTGAAGCTTTCTTT. Amino acids: CASSSMNTEAFF.

The chain joins TRBV5-1 to TRBJ1-1, with D hard to call. V shed 0 bases and J shed 4 bases, with 10 bases lying between them. The CDR3 spans 14 residues. Germline CDR1 is SGHRS and CDR2 is YFSETQ. The CDR3: CASSLDDILTEAFF. CDR3 sequence (DNA): TGCGCCAGCAGCTTGGACGACATCCTCACTGAAGCTTTCTTT.

The chain couples TRBV29-1 to TRBJ2-1, with 7 bases identical to TRBD1. The CDR3 totals 12 residues. Trimming removed 4 bases from V and 7 bases from J; junction bases left unmatched: 4. The germline V gene has CDR1 SQVTM and CDR2 ANQGSEA. CDR3 nucleotide sequence: TGCAGCGTTGGTTACAGGGGTAATGAGCAGTTCTTC. Its translation: CSVGYRGNEQFF.

This CDR3 is CASSKASDRILSYNEQFF. In nucleotides, the CDR3 is TGTGCCAGCAGCAAAGCAAGCGACAGGATCTTGTCCTACAATGAGCAGTTCTTC. V gene TRBV21-1 combines with J gene TRBJ2-1; the tabulated D call, TRBD1, remains unverified against the DNA. TRBV21-1 is a pseudogene. There are 18 residues in the CDR3.

The chain has TRBV6-5 and TRBJ2-5; D remains unclear. V was shortened by 2 bases and J by 3 bases, with 4 bases between the two germline ends. Germline assignment: CDR1 MNHEY and CDR2 SVGAGI. The CDR3 loop spans 12 amino acids. CDR3 in amino acids: CASSYTKETQYF. DNA of the CDR3: TGTGCCAGCAGTTACACTAAAGAGACCCAGTACTTC.

The CDR3 DNA reads as TGTGCCAGCAGTTTACAAAGGTGGAGTGGCGGCAGAGGACACTCTGGAAACACCATATATTTT. This translates into CASSLQRWSGGRGHSGNTIYF. The J gene is TRBJ1-3, the V gene TRBV28, with D tentatively TRBD1 (5 bases). The CDR3 is 21 residues long. Germline V gene sequence: CDR1 MDHEN, CDR2 SYDVKM. V dropped 2 bases and J dropped 0 bases, with 26 bases sitting between them.

The gene calls are TRBV27 and TRBJ1-5; D is unresolved. Per germline, CDR1 MNHEY and CDR2 SMNVEV (reference sequence). V shed 5 bases and J shed 1 base, with 12 bases lying between them. The CDR3 covers 15 residues. CDR3 protein: CASSSRFPSNQPQHF. Written as DNA, the CDR3 is TGTGCCAGCAGTAGTAGGTTTCCGAGCAATCAGCCCCAGCATTTT.

The chain has TRBV19 and TRBJ1-1, with 8 positions matching TRBD1. V was pared by 7 bases and J by 9 bases, with 25 bases of the junction left unmatched. This CDR3 is 18 amino acids long. Germline V lookup: CDR1 LNHDA, CDR2 SQIVND (reference sequence). The CDR3 bases are TGTGCCAGTATCCACGTCTCAGGACAGGGAGCGGCAAAGGCGAAAGCTTTCTTT. Translation: CASIHVSGQGAAKAKAFF.

The rearrangement uses TRBV2 and TRBJ2-3; 13 positions agree with TRBD2. After removal of 8 bases from V and 6 bases from J, the junction contained 8 bases not matched to a gene. This CDR3 spans 15 amino acids. From germline, CDR1 is SNHLY and CDR2 FYNNEI. The CDR3 sequence: CASRRTSGSADTQYF. As DNA, the CDR3 is TGTGCCAGCCGGCGGACTAGCGGGAGCGCCGATACGCAGTATTTT.

The chain uses TRBV9 and TRBJ1-2; 8 bases fit TRBD1. J lost 0 bases, V lost 0 bases, and 4 bases had no gene match. Looked up from germline, CDR1 is SGDLS and CDR2 is YYNGEE. CDR3 length equals 16 residues. The CDR3 DNA follows: TGTGCCAGCAGCGTAGAGAAGACAGGGGCTAACTATGGCTACACCTTC. It yields the protein CASSVEKTGANYGYTF.

V and J are TRBV28 and TRBJ2-1; D is unresolved. The CDR3 sequence is 14 residues long. The germline V gene encodes CDR1 MDHEN and CDR2 SYDVKM. With 3 bases removed from V and 3 bases from J, the gap between germline ends came to 9 bases. CDR3 region: CASSFRGDYNEQFF. CDR3 in DNA: TGTGCCAGCAGTTTTCGCGGAGACTACAATGAGCAGTTCTTC.

V usage is TRBV28 and J usage is TRBJ1-1; D possibly corresponds to TRBD1 (6 bases). The CDR3 runs to 14 residues. Per germline, CDR1 MDHEN and CDR2 SYDVKM. Trimming left V 5 bases short and J 1 base short, with 11 bases between. The CDR3 protein is CASSLPRGNTEAFF. The CDR3 nucleotides are TGTGCCAGCAGTCTCCCCAGGGGGAACACTGAAGCTTTCTTT.

This chain links TRBV27 with TRBJ2-3; 7 positions agree with TRBD2. Trimming removed 4 bases from V and 5 bases from J; junction bases left unmatched: 6. Per germline, CDR1 MNHEY and CDR2 SMNVEV (reference sequence). The CDR3 is 14 residues long. The CDR3 is CASSWGGVEDTQYF. The CDR3 nucleotides are TGTGCCAGCAGTTGGGGAGGGGTGGAAGATACGCAGTATTTT.

V is TRBV7-2 and J is TRBJ1-1; no firm D call. V was trimmed by 0 bases and J by 6 bases, leaving 8 bases between them. The CDR3 has 13 residues. The germline V gene encodes CDR1 SGHTA and CDR2 FQGNSA. CDR3 residues: CASSLAPLAEAFF. The CDR3 DNA reads as TGTGCCAGCAGCTTAGCCCCTCTGGCTGAAGCTTTCTTT.

This chain's CDR3 is CASSSDTRPSRGEQYF. The CDR3 DNA follows: TGCGCCAGCAGCTCTGATACTAGACCCTCACGAGGCGAGCAGTACTTC. J is TRBJ2-7 and V is TRBV5-1, with D maybe TRBD2 (5 bases). Germline lookup yields CDR1 SGHRS and CDR2 YFSETQ. Trimming stripped 3 bases from V and 6 bases from J, with 22 bases between. The CDR3 extends over 16 amino acids.

V and J are TRBV6-5 and TRBJ2-1; 8 positions agree with TRBD2. The J segment lost 10 bases and the V segment lost 0 bases, leaving 2 bases of the junction unmatched. Germline CDR1 is MNHEY and CDR2 is SVGAGI. The CDR3 sequence is 13 residues long. The CDR3 nucleotides are TGTGCCAGCAGTTACTCGACGGGAGGGGAGCAGTTCTTC. This translates into CASSYSTGGEQFF.

The genes are TRBV6-5 and TRBJ1-5; tentatively, D is TRBD1 (5 bases). Germline V gene sequence: CDR1 MNHEY, CDR2 SVGAGI. This CDR3 has 16 amino acids. Trimming removed 0 bases at V and 1 base at J, with 10 bases between. CDR3 DNA: TGTGCCAGCAGTTACTCCGTCTCAGGGAGCAATCAGCCCCAGCATTTT. Translated, it gives CASSYSVSGSNQPQHF.

The J gene is TRBJ2-3, the V gene TRBV11-2; D is possibly TRBD2 (6 bases). The V gene lost 0 bases and the J gene lost 2 bases, with 12 bases spanning the gap. Looked up from germline, CDR1 is SGHAT and CDR2 is FQNNGV. The CDR3 has 16 residues. This CDR3 reads CASSLDGAGITDTQYF. Here the CDR3 DNA reads TGTGCCAGCAGCTTAGATGGGGCGGGGATCACAGATACGCAGTATTTT. Together with reference TRBV11-2 and TRBJ2-3, the CDR3 gives the full variable domain: EAGVAQSPRYKIIEKRQSVAFWCNPISGHATLYWYQQILGQGPKLLIQFQNNGVVDDSQLPKDRFSAERLKGVDSTLKIQPAKLEDSAVYLCASSLDGAGITDTQYFGPGTRLTVL.